One and the same sample provided the 19 T cell receptor beta chains below, sequenced in a study of blood T cell repertoires in COVID-19. Repertoires were generated with immunoSEQ multiplex PCR, while TCRdb's copy carries only in-frame clones and drops some. Among around 100,000 clones listed, about 83% were seen once. Material: peripheral blood. These receptors all stem from a man between 35 and 55 years old with active or convalescent COVID-19.

This clone has only a few counts. J is TRBJ2-7 and V is TRBV9, with D perhaps matching TRBD2 (5 bases). Germline V gives CDR1 SGDLS, CDR2 YYNGEE. The ends were cut back, 0 bases at V and 2 bases at J, with 12 bases in the middle. This CDR3 region has 15 residues. CDR3 residues: CASSVGSPGAYEQYF. The CDR3 bases are TGTGCCAGCAGCGTAGGGAGCCCCGGGGCCTACGAGCAGTACTTC.

This clone was found once. This chain links TRBV10-3 with TRBJ1-1; a weak D match, TRBD1 (6 bases). Germline CDR1 is ENHRY and CDR2 is SYGVKD. Trimming pared 7 bases from V and 2 bases from J, leaving 11 bases between. This CDR3 region has 13 residues. The CDR3 nucleotides read TGTGCCATCACCGATGGGGGCAACACTGAAGCTTTCTTT. Translation gives CAITDGGNTEAFF.

This clone was found a few times. This chain connects TRBV27 to TRBJ1-6; no definite D call. The V gene's germline CDR1 is MNHEY and CDR2 SMNVEV (reference sequence). V was trimmed by 3 bases and J by 6 bases, leaving 6 bases between them. This CDR3 is 13 amino acids long. This chain's CDR3 is CASSFFGNSPLHF. Written as DNA, the CDR3 is TGTGCCAGCAGTTTTTTCGGTAATTCACCCCTCCACTTT.

The CDR3 sequence is CAIRQGSGANVLTF. CDR3 in DNA: TGTGCCATCAGGCAGGGATCTGGGGCCAACGTCCTGACTTTC. The genes are TRBV10-3 and TRBJ2-6; TRBD1 might be the D (5 bases). The CDR3 has 14 residues. V lost 6 bases, J lost 1 base, and 7 bases lay in between. In germline, CDR1 is ENHRY, CDR2 SYGVKD.

The chain is built from TRBV6-5 and TRBJ2-5, with D hard to call. V lost 0 bases and J lost 4, with 6 bases in between. Germline CDR1 is MNHEY and CDR2 is SVGAGI. CDR3 length: 13 amino acids. The chain's CDR3 is CASSYSPRETQYF. The CDR3 DNA reads TGTGCCAGCAGTTACTCGCCTAGAGAGACCCAGTACTTC.

The V call is TRBV18, the J call TRBJ1-5; 8 bases map to TRBD1. Germline V gene data show CDR1 as KGHSH and CDR2 as LQKENI. Trimming removed 3 bases from V and 0 bases from J; junction bases left unmatched: 10. CDR3 length: 18 amino acids. The CDR3 DNA reads as TGTGCCAGCTCACCCCGGGCACTGACAGGGGATAGCAATCAGCCCCAGCATTTT. It is translated as CASSPRALTGDSNQPQHF.

The V call is TRBV9, the J call TRBJ2-5; 10 bases line up with TRBD1. CDR3 length: 15 residues. V was pared by 4 bases and J by 4 bases, with 7 bases of the junction left unmatched. From germline, CDR1 is SGDLS and CDR2 YYNGEE. CDR3 sequence: CASSPRTGGGETQYF. The CDR3 DNA follows: TGTGCCAGCAGCCCCCGGACAGGGGGAGGAGAGACCCAGTACTTC.

This clone was picked up one time. V usage is TRBV7-9 and J usage is TRBJ2-2; 10 nucleotides align to TRBD2. The trim removed 3 bases at V and 2 bases at J, leaving 3 bases unmatched. CDR3 size: 16 residues. Germline CDR1 is SEHNR and CDR2 is FQNEAQ (reference sequence). CDR3 DNA sequence: TGTGCCAGCAGCTTGGCTAGCGGGGGTAACACCGGGGAGCTGTTTTTT. Protein: CASSLASGGNTGELFF.

The CDR3: CASSLAKKNTGELFF. CDR3 nucleotide sequence: TGTGCCAGCAGCTTGGCAAAAAAAAACACCGGGGAGCTGTTTTTT. The chain joins TRBV5-4 to TRBJ2-2; D gene uncertain. The V gene lost 0 bases and the J gene lost 2 bases, with 8 bases spanning the gap. The CDR3 sequence is 15 residues long. The germline V gene has CDR1 SGHNT and CDR2 YYREEE (reference sequence).

The rearrangement joins TRBV29-1 to TRBJ2-5; D may be TRBD1 (5 bases). Deletions cut 7 bases from V and 2 bases from J, with 14 bases between. Germline V gene sequence: CDR1 SQVTM, CDR2 ANQGSEA. The CDR3 is 13 amino acids. The CDR3 sequence is CSGIRVGQETQYF. The DNA for the CDR3 is TGCAGCGGGATCAGGGTTGGGCAAGAGACCCAGTACTTC.

As to this clone: One junction end disagrees with the germline gene, perhaps due to a read error. The V call is TRBV19, the J call TRBJ2-1, with a weak D call TRBD1 (5 bases). This CDR3 is built from 15 residues. Germline lookup yields CDR1 LNHDA and CDR2 SQIVND (reference sequence). DNA for the CDR3: TGTGTCAGTAGTATCAGTCAGGGCAGGAGCAATGAGCAGTTCTTC. As protein: CVSSISQGRSNEQFF.

The genes are TRBV7-2 and TRBJ2-5; 11 bases agree with TRBD2. There are 15 residues in the CDR3. V was clipped by 3 bases and J by 5 bases; unmatched bases: 5. The germline V gene encodes CDR1 SGHTA and CDR2 FQGNSA. CDR3 DNA: TGTGCCAGCAGCTTTAGCGGGGGGGCCGAGGAGACCCAGTACTTC. This translates into CASSFSGGAEETQYF. Looking up the rest from reference TRBV7-2 and TRBJ2-5 gives the full variable domain: GAGVSQSPSNKVTEKGKDVELRCDPISGHTALYWYRQSLGQGLEFLIYFQGNSAPDKSGLPSDRFSAERTGGSVSTLTIQRTQQEDSAVYLCASSFSGGAEETQYFGPGTRLLVL.

The chain links TRBV18 to TRBJ1-4; 9 positions match TRBD1. Per the germline V gene, CDR1 is KGHSH and CDR2 is LQKENI. The V segment lost 8 bases and the J segment 8 bases; nucleotides outside the gene matches: 12. This CDR3 has 15 amino acids. The CDR3 here is CASNPQGQGGEKLFF. CDR3 nucleotides: TGTGCCAGCAACCCTCAGGGACAGGGAGGAGAAAAACTGTTTTTT.

This clone was seen just once. The CDR3 region is CASREGENTGELFF. The CDR3 region has the DNA TGTGCCAGCAGAGAGGGGGAAAACACCGGGGAGCTGTTTTTT. The chain carries TRBV2 and TRBJ2-2, with D tentatively TRBD1 (6 bases). The CDR3 covers 14 residues. CDR1 SNHLY and CDR2 FYNNEI come from the germline V gene. The V end was cut by 6 bases, the J end by 2 bases, with 10 bases between.

The chain employs TRBV6-6 and TRBJ1-6, with 12 bases aligning to TRBD1. Germline V CDR1 and CDR2: MNHNY, SVGAGI (reference sequence). J lost 17 bases, V lost 6 bases, and 11 bases had no gene match. This CDR3 has 14 amino acids. The CDR3 reads CASSPGTGGYLIHF. CDR3 bases: TGTGCCAGCAGCCCCGGGACAGGGGGCTATTTAATCCACTTT.

The J gene is TRBJ2-7, the V gene TRBV11-2; tentatively, D is TRBD2 (7 bases). Trimming removed 6 bases from V and 3 bases from J, with 12 bases in between. CDR1 and CDR2 (germline): SGHAT, FQNNGV. The CDR3 has 13 residues. The CDR3 spells CASRGGAGYEQYF. As DNA, the CDR3 is TGTGCCAGCAGGGGGGGGGCTGGCTACGAGCAGTACTTC. Looking up the rest from reference TRBV11-2 and TRBJ2-7 gives the full variable domain: EAGVAQSPRYKIIEKRQSVAFWCNPISGHATLYWYQQILGQGPKLLIQFQNNGVVDDSQLPKDRFSAERLKGVDSTLKIQPAKLEDSAVYLCASRGGAGYEQYFGPGTRLTVT.

The V call is TRBV6-4, the J call TRBJ1-1, with 7 bases lining up with TRBD1. The V and J ends lost 6 bases and 3 bases, in that order; junction bases with no gene match: 7. Germline assignment: CDR1 MRHNA and CDR2 SNTAGT. The CDR3 loop spans 14 amino acids. The CDR3 DNA reads as TGTGCCAGCAGGATGGAGGGGGCAGACACTGAAGCTTTCTTT. Protein: CASRMEGADTEAFF.

The chain employs TRBV3-1 (or the pseudogene TRBV3-2) and TRBJ2-3, with a weak D call TRBD2 (6 bases). Trimming pared 7 bases from V and 10 bases from J, leaving 15 bases between. Germline lookup yields CDR1 LGHDT and CDR2 YNNKEL (reference sequence). This CDR3 is 12 amino acids long. In DNA, the CDR3 is TGTGCCAGCAACGGGGGTCTAGGCCCGCAGTATTTT. Translating it yields CASNGGLGPQYF.

This chain joins TRBV7-7 and TRBJ2-7; 9 nucleotides agree with TRBD1. The germline V gene has CDR1 SSHAT and CDR2 FNYEAQ (reference sequence). The CDR3 covers 13 residues. The J segment lost 5 bases and the V segment lost 5 bases, leaving 4 bases of the junction unmatched. CDR3 nucleotide sequence: TGTGCCAGCAGCCCGGACAGGGGCAACGAGCAGTACTTC. This translates into CASSPDRGNEQYF. Combining the CDR3 with reference TRBV7-7 and TRBJ2-7 gives the whole variable domain GAGVSQSPRYKVTKRGQDVTLRCDPISSHATLYWYQQALGQGPEFLTYFNYEAQPDKSGLPSDRFSAERPEGSISTLTIQRTEQRDSAMYRCASSPDRGNEQYFGPGTRLTVT.